This T cell receptor (beta chain) emerged from a study of T cells in localized non-small cell lung cancer. Here immunoSEQ multiplex PCR was the method, and the copy in TCRdb shows in-frame clones only, minus some. Of some 29,000 clones detected, over 85% appear once; the ten largest clones hold about 3%. Comment on this clone: Its antigen is undetermined.

Findings and caveats of the study: In adjacent lung, a median roughly 60 of the top 100 tumor clones were found.

Sample: peripheral blood, taken before any cancer treatment. This sequence was found in a woman aged 18-55 years with stage I lung adenocarcinoma.

DNA for the CDR3: TGTGCCAGCACCCCGGGACAGGGAAGTACAGATACGCAGTATTTT. Protein sequence: CASTPGQGSTDTQYF. This chain joins TRBV6-5 and TRBJ2-3; 9 nucleotides match TRBD1. CDR1 is MNHEY, CDR2 SVGAGI, per germline. The CDR3 loop spans 15 amino acids. After removal of 7 bases from V and 3 bases from J, the junction contained 8 bases not matched to a gene.